A single sample gave rise to the 10 T cell receptor beta chains below, sequenced in a study of blood T cells in healthy people across ages. Sample-barcoded 5' priming and a J-beta primer mix drove a second PCR of 7 to 11 cycles. TCRdb redid the calling of the 5' RACE reads with MiXCR, one entry per CDR3 protein. This table holds 550,000 to 800,000 distinct CDR3 sequences, around 20% found once. What was sequenced was blood. All receptors come from a man in his 70s in good health.

This chain connects TRBV12-3 or TRBV12-4 to TRBJ1-2, with no clear D. Trimming shortened V by 2 bases and J by 0 bases, and 7 bases separated the two germline ends. This CDR3 has 14 residues. In DNA form, the CDR3 reads TGTGCCAGCAGTTTATCTTCATCTAACTATGGCTACACCTTC. Translating it yields CASSLSSSNYGYTF.

This clonotype has more than one count but fewer than ten. The rearrangement uses TRBV5-4 and TRBJ2-5; 8 positions agree with TRBD2. The CDR3 runs to 15 residues. V lost 0 bases and J lost 0; bases outside the gene matches: 1. The germline V gene has CDR1 SGHNT and CDR2 YYREEE (reference sequence). The CDR3 protein is CASSLGLANQETQYF. CDR3 DNA sequence: TGTGCCAGCAGCTTGGGACTAGCGAACCAAGAGACCCAGTACTTC.

The chain has TRBV5-4 and TRBJ2-5; 11 bases agree with TRBD2. CDR1 SGHNT and CDR2 YYREEE come from the germline V gene (reference sequence). V was clipped by 4 bases and J by 5 bases; unmatched bases: 7. The CDR3 sequence is 15 residues long. The CDR3 DNA reads TGTGCCAGCAGCCCCACGACTAGCGGGAAGGAGACCCAGTACTTC. It codes for CASSPTTSGKETQYF.

This chain links TRBV12-3 or TRBV12-4 with TRBJ2-7, with D hard to call. The CDR3 spans 13 residues. Trimming pared 3 bases from V and 0 bases from J, leaving 6 bases between. The CDR3 sequence is CASSFDASYEQYF. Written as DNA, the CDR3 is TGTGCCAGCAGTTTTGATGCCTCCTACGAGCAGTACTTC.

This clonotype was detected only a few times. The rearrangement joins TRBV20-1 to TRBJ2-5; 12 nucleotides match TRBD1. The CDR3 totals 15 residues. J gave up 4 bases and V 5 bases, and 8 bases lay outside the gene matches. Germline-derived CDR1 and CDR2 are DFQATT and SNEGSKA (reference sequence). This CDR3 reads CSAGGTGGAIETQYF. CDR3 coding DNA: TGCAGTGCTGGGGGGACAGGGGGCGCGATAGAGACCCAGTACTTC.

Worth noting for this clonotype: The DNA is omitted, as the CDR3 cannot be located on it reliably, and the CDR3 follows TCRdb's listing. The chain combines TRBV21-1 with TRBJ1-1; TRBD1 is taken as the D call from the table, unchecked against the DNA. TRBV21-1 is a known pseudogene. From its first to its last residue, the CDR3 has 17 amino acids. The CDR3 spells CASSKVGRGSKGAEAFF.

On this clonotype itself: At one boundary the junction diverges from the germline segment, which might be a read error. The chain carries TRBV4-3 and TRBJ2-5; D perhaps matches TRBD1 (6 bases). Germline loops: CDR1 LGHNA, CDR2 YSLEER. CDR3 length: 15 residues. CDR3 sequence (DNA): TGCACCAGCGGCCAAACCGGACAGAGACGGGAGACCCAGTACTTC. Residues: CTSGQTGQRRETQYF.

This clonotype was counted between two and nine times. The chain couples TRBV4-1 to TRBJ2-7; 7 bases line up with TRBD1. The CDR3 length is 15 residues. Unmatched junction bases numbered 3, after V lost 1 base and J lost 0 bases. The V gene's germline CDR1 is MGHRA and CDR2 YSYEKL. This CDR3 reads CASSQAPGGSYEQYF. In DNA, the CDR3 is TGCGCCAGCAGCCAAGCGCCAGGGGGCTCCTACGAGCAGTACTTC.

This clonotype was seen only a few times. The genes are TRBV20-1 and TRBJ1-2; D not resolved. This CDR3 is 13 amino acids long. Germline V gene data show CDR1 as DFQATT and CDR2 as SNEGSKA (reference sequence). V gave up 4 bases and J gave up 1 base, with 10 bases separating them. The CDR3 sequence is CSAMTDNNYGYTF. CDR3 bases: TGCAGTGCTATGACGGATAATAACTATGGCTACACCTTC.

This clonotype was counted between two and nine times. The chain combines TRBV2 with TRBJ1-5, with 7 positions matching TRBD1. Germline V gives CDR1 SNHLY, CDR2 FYNNEI. The trim removed 5 bases at V and 5 bases at J, leaving 6 bases unmatched. The CDR3 spans 14 residues. CDR3 sequence: CASSLTGVDQPQHF. The CDR3 DNA follows: TGTGCCAGCAGTCTTACAGGGGTTGATCAGCCCCAGCATTTT.